The 16 T cell receptor beta chains in this list originate from one sample, sequenced in a study of identifying expanded T cells in peripheral blood. Sequenced by immunoSEQ multiplex PCR; TCRdb stores in-frame clones only, minus some. The sample shows 90,000 or so clones, around 89% of them seen only once. The specimen sequenced was blood. Every receptor here comes from a person aged 18 to 70 in good health.

This clone was picked up one time. The chain carries TRBV5-1 and TRBJ1-1; the D is unclear. The CDR3 runs to 14 residues. The V gene lost 3 bases and the J gene lost 0 bases, with 9 bases spanning the gap. Germline V CDR1 and CDR2: SGHRS, YFSETQ. CDR3 protein: CASSSDGLNTEAFF. The CDR3 DNA is TGCGCCAGCAGCTCGGACGGATTGAACACTGAAGCTTTCTTT.

This rearrangement joins TRBV13 to TRBJ1-6, with a possible D match to TRBD1 (6 bases). This CDR3 has 14 amino acids. V was shortened by 5 bases and J by 10 bases, with 15 bases between the two germline ends. Germline CDR1 PRHDT, CDR2 FYEKMQ (reference sequence). The CDR3 reads CASSLQGGGSPLHF. DNA for the CDR3: TGTGCCAGCAGCCTACAGGGAGGAGGATCACCCCTCCACTTT.

V usage is TRBV4-3 and J usage is TRBJ1-4; TRBD1 matches at 12 bases. Trimming took 0 bases from V and 7 from J; bases not matched to a gene: 3. The CDR3 is made up of 16 amino acids. The germline CDR1 and CDR2 sequences are LGHNA and YSLEER. CDR3 loop: CASSQDMGQGAEKLFF. Written as DNA, the CDR3 is TGCGCCAGCAGCCAAGATATGGGACAGGGGGCTGAAAAACTGTTTTTT.

V and J are TRBV7-2 and TRBJ2-6, with 7 nucleotides matching TRBD2. V was clipped by 0 bases and J by 0 bases; unmatched bases: 5. The CDR3 totals 18 residues. Germline loops: CDR1 SGHTA, CDR2 FQGNSA. The CDR3: CASSLAGGTSSGANVLTF. The CDR3, as DNA: TGTGCCAGCAGCTTAGCGGGGGGGACCAGCTCTGGGGCCAACGTCCTGACTTTC.

Comment on this clone: No DNA is shown, since the ends of the CDR3 on it are uncertain; the CDR3 is the one TCRdb lists. The chain is built from TRBV12-2 and TRBJ1-5. TRBV12-2 is a pseudogene segment. From its first to its last residue, the CDR3 has 18 amino acids. The CDR3 sequence: CASRLEVGAGISNQPQHF.

The gene calls are TRBV4-1 and TRBJ1-5; no definite D call. V shed 5 bases and J shed 5 bases, with 10 bases lying between them. CDR1 and CDR2 (germline): MGHRA, YSYEKL. CDR3 length equals 13 residues. The CDR3 here is CASSEHGYQPQHF. CDR3 coding DNA: TGCGCCAGCAGCGAGCACGGCTATCAGCCCCAGCATTTT.

The chain has TRBV19 and TRBJ1-1; no definite D call. The CDR3 runs to 16 residues. V lost 4 bases to trimming and J lost 0 bases, with 15 bases between them. The germline V gene has CDR1 LNHDA and CDR2 SQIVND (reference sequence). The CDR3 here is CASSRGPNLMNTEAFF. DNA for the CDR3: TGTGCCAGTAGTAGAGGTCCAAACCTTATGAACACTGAAGCTTTCTTT.

The chain employs TRBV10-3 and TRBJ1-2; a weak D match, TRBD1 (6 bases). CDR1 is ENHRY and CDR2 is SYGVKD in the germline V gene. The V end was cut by 0 bases, the J end by 1 base, with 9 bases between. This CDR3 is 15 amino acids long. The CDR3 protein is CAISESGGLNYGYTF. The CDR3, as DNA: TGTGCCATCAGTGAGTCAGGGGGTCTTAACTATGGCTACACCTTC.

The chain carries TRBV11-2 and TRBJ1-5, with a weak D call TRBD1 (6 bases). The CDR3 runs 14 residues. Germline assignment: CDR1 SGHAT and CDR2 FQNNGV. V lost 5 bases and J lost 5, with 13 bases in between. The DNA of the CDR3 is TGTGCCAGCAGCCCAGGACAGTTACATCAGCCCCAGCATTTT. Translation: CASSPGQLHQPQHF.

The V call is TRBV18, the J call TRBJ1-4; D remains ambiguous. This CDR3 spans 14 amino acids. CDR1 is KGHSH and CDR2 is LQKENI in the germline V gene. V shed 2 bases and J shed 7 bases, with 11 bases lying between them. The CDR3: CASSPLQRVEKLFF. The CDR3 nucleotides read TGTGCCAGCTCACCATTGCAGCGAGTTGAAAAACTGTTTTTT.

The chain is built from TRBV2 and TRBJ2-7; tentative D call: TRBD1 (6 bases). CDR3 length: 13 residues. CDR1 SNHLY and CDR2 FYNNEI come from the germline V gene. Trimming took off 4 bases at V and 3 bases at J, with 10 bases between the two ends. CDR3 sequence: CASSGLQGYEQYF. Here the CDR3 DNA reads TGTGCCAGCAGTGGTTTACAGGGCTACGAGCAGTACTTC.

This sequence joins TRBV7-2 and TRBJ1-1; D is unresolved. V shed 3 bases and J shed 1 base, with 18 bases lying between them. CDR3 size: 17 residues. Germline CDR1 is SGHTA and CDR2 is FQGNSA. In nucleotides, the CDR3 is TGTGCCAGCAGCTTTTTTTCTGAGGGCATCGGGAACACTGAAGCTTTCTTT. It encodes CASSFFSEGIGNTEAFF.

The chain has TRBV10-2 and TRBJ1-2; D ambiguous. CDR3 length: 13 amino acids. V was pared by 11 bases and J by 9 bases, with 22 bases between. CDR1 WSHSY and CDR2 SAAADI come from the germline V gene. The CDR3, as DNA: TGCGCCTCCTCCGAGGGTGTCCTCCGCAGCTACACCTTC. This gives the protein CASSEGVLRSYTF.

The chain carries TRBV6-5 and TRBJ1-2; a weak D match, TRBD1 (5 bases). The V gene lost 6 bases and the J gene lost 4 bases, with 12 bases spanning the gap. This CDR3 comprises 13 residues. Germline CDR1 and CDR2: MNHEY and SVGAGI. The CDR3 DNA is TGTGCCAGCAGCCCGGACAAATTCTATGGCTACACCTTC. Translated, it gives CASSPDKFYGYTF.

A note on this clone: In the same sample, other DNA sequences code for this CDR3. The chain combines TRBV5-1 with TRBJ2-5; maybe TRBD2 (6 bases). Looked up from germline, CDR1 is SGHRS and CDR2 is YFSETQ. Deletions cut 4 bases from V and 5 bases from J, with 9 bases between. CDR3 length equals 12 residues. CDR3 sequence (DNA): TGCGCCAGCAGCCTGGAGGGGGAGACCCAGTACTTC. It specifies CASSLEGETQYF. The whole variable domain, remainder taken from reference TRBV5-1 and TRBJ2-5, is KAGVTQTPRYLIKTRGQQVTLSCSPISGHRSVSWYQQTPGQGLQFLFEYFSETQRNKGNFPGRFSGRQFSNSRSEMNVSTLELGDSALYLCASSLEGETQYFGPGTRLLVL.

This chain joins TRBV28 and TRBJ2-7, with 9 bases aligning to TRBD2. The length of the CDR3 is 13 residues. J was trimmed by 9 bases and V by 7 bases; bases with no gene match: 10. Germline V gene data show CDR1 as MDHEN and CDR2 as SYDVKM. CDR3 protein: CASMEAGREGQYF. Here the CDR3 DNA reads TGTGCCAGCATGGAGGCAGGGCGGGAGGGGCAGTACTTC.